These T cell receptor beta chains were read from a single sample in a study of blood T cell repertoires in COVID-19. Method: immunoSEQ multiplex PCR; TCRdb's copy keeps in-frame clones and lacks some. The data contain 150,000 to 200,000 clones, approximately 87% of them singletons. Sequenced: peripheral blood. The receptors were gathered from a woman between 55 and 75 years old with COVID-19, enrolled during active disease. Each CDR3 is given with its conserved first and last residue. The D gene is left open where the match is weak.

>13|TRBJ2-3|TRBV5-4|.
TGTGCCAGCAGCTTCTCCAGCACAGATACGCAGTATTTT
CASSFSSTDTQYF
>16|TRBJ1-1|TRBV4-2|TRBD1
TGTGCCAGCAGCCATGAGGGACAGGGAATGAACACTGAAGCTTTCTTT
CASSHEGQGMNTEAFF
>15|TRBJ2-1|TRBV28|TRBD2
TGTGCCAGCCAATTTCCGGGACTAGCGGGAGATAGACAGTTCTTC
CASQFPGLAGDRQFF
>16|TRBJ2-3|TRBV14|.
TGTGCCAGCAGCCCCCCGCCGAGGGAACTGACAGATACGCAGTATTTT
CASSPPPRELTDTQYF
>17|TRBJ2-1|TRBV19|.
TGTGCCAGCTCCATAGTCCTAAGCGCGAGCTCCTACAATGAGCAGTTCTTC
CASSIVLSASSYNEQFF
>18|TRBJ1-2|TRBV27|TRBD1
TGTGCCAGCAGTCCCCGTACGTTCCGGGACAGCACTAACTATGGCTACACCTTC
CASSPRTFRDSTNYGYTF
>12|TRBJ2-7|TRBV5-1|TRBD1
TGCGCCAGCAGCCGGGACAGCTACGAGCAGTACTTC
CASSRDSYEQYF
>15|TRBJ2-5|TRBV6-4|TRBD1
TGTGCCAGCAGTGAACAACAGGGGGCCCAAGAGACCCAGTACTTC
CASSEQQGAQETQYF
>16|TRBJ1-5|TRBV6-2/TRBV6-3|TRBD1
TGTGCCAGCAGTTACCGGACAGGAGGTGCCAATCAGCCCCAGCATTTT
CASSYRTGGANQPQHF
>14|TRBJ2-1|TRBV5-4|TRBD2
TGTGCCAGCAGTTCAGCGGGACCCTACAATGAGCAGTTCTTC
CASSSAGPYNEQFF
>15|TRBJ2-2|TRBV11-2|TRBD2
TGTGCCAGCAGCCGGGGACTAGGGGACACCGGGGAGCTGTTTTTT
CASSRGLGDTGELFF